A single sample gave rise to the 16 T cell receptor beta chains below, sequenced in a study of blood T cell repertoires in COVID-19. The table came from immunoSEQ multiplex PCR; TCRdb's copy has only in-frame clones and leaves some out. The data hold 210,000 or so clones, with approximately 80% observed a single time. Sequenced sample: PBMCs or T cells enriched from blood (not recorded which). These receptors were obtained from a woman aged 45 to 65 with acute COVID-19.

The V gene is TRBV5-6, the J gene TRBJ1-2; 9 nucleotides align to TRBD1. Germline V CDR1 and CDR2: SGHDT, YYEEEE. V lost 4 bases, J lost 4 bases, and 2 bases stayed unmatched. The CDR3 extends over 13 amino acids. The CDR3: CASSQDRGYGYTF. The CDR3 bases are TGTGCCAGCAGCCAGGACAGGGGCTATGGCTACACCTTC.

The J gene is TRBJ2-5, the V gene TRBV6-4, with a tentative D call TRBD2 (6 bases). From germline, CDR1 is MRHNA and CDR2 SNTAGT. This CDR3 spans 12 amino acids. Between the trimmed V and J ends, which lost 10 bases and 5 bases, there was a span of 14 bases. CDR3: CANSAGGETQYF. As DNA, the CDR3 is TGTGCCAACTCGGCCGGAGGGGAGACCCAGTACTTC.

CDR3 in DNA: TGTGCCAGCAGTCCCCCCCCCGGTAACACCGGGGAGCTGTTTTTT. Amino acids: CASSPPPGNTGELFF. This chain links TRBV6-6 with TRBJ2-2; no definite D call. V shed 5 bases and J shed 2 bases, with 12 bases lying between them. This CDR3 comprises 15 residues. Per the germline V gene, CDR1 is MNHNY and CDR2 is SVGAGI (reference sequence).

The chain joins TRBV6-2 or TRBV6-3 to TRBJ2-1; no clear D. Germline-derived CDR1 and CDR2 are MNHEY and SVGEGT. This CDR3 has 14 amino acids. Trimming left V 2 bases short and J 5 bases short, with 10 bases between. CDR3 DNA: TGTGCCAGCAGTTACGTGGCGGAAAACAATGAGCAGTTCTTC. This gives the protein CASSYVAENNEQFF.

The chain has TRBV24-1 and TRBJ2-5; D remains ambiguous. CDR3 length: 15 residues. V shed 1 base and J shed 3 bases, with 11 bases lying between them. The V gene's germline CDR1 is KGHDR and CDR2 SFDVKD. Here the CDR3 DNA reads TGTGCCACCAGTGATTTAGCGCCCGGAGAAGAGACCCAGTACTTC. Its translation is CATSDLAPGEETQYF.

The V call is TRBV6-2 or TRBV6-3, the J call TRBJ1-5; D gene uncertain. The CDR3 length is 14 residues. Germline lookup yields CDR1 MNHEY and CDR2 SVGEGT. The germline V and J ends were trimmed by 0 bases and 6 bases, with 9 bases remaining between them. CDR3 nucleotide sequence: TGTGCCAGCAGTTACTCCTCGGGGTTTCAGCCCCAGCATTTT. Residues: CASSYSSGFQPQHF.

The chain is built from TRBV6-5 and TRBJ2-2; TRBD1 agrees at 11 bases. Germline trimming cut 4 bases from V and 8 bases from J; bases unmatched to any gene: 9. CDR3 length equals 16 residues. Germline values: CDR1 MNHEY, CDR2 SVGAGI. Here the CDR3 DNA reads TGTGCCAGCAGTTTCCCTACGGACAGGGGGCGGGGGGAGCTGTTTTTT. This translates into CASSFPTDRGRGELFF.

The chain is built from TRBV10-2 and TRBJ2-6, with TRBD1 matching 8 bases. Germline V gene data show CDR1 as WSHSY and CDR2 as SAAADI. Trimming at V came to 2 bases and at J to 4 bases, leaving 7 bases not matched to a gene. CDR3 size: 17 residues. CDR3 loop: CASSEGRGRPGANVLTF. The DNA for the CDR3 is TGCGCCAGCAGTGAGGGCAGGGGGCGCCCCGGGGCCAACGTCCTGACTTTC.

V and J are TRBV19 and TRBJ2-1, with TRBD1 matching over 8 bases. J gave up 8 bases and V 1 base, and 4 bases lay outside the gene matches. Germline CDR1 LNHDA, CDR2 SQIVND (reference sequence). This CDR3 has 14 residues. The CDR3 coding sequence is TGTGCCAGTAGTATAGCGACAGGGGTCTATGAGCAGTTCTTC. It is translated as CASSIATGVYEQFF.

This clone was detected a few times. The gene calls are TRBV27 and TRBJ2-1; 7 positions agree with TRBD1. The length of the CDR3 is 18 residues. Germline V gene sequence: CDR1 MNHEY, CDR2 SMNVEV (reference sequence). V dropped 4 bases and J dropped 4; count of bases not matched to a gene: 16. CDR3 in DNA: TGTGCCAGCAGTTCTTCATACATCTCGGGACAGATTTACAATGAGCAGTTCTTC. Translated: CASSSSYISGQIYNEQFF.

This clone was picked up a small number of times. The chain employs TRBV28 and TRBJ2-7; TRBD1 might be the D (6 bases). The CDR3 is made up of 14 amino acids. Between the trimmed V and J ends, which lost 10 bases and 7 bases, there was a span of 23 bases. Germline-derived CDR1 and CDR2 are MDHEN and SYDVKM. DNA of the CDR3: TGTGCCACCGTACTTTCGGGCCCCAGGGGAGAGCAGTACTTC. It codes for CATVLSGPRGEQYF.

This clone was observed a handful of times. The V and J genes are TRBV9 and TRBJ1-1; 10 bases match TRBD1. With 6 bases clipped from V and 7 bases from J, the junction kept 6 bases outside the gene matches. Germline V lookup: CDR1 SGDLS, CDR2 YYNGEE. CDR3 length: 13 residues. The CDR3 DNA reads TGTGCCAGCAACGACAGGGGGCAGGGTGAAGCTTTCTTT. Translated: CASNDRGQGEAFF.

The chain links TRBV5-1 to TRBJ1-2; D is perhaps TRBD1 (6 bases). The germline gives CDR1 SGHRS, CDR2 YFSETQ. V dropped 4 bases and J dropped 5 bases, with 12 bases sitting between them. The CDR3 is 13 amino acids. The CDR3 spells CASSLKGEYGYTF. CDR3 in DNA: TGCGCCAGCAGCCTCAAGGGGGAGTATGGCTACACCTTC.

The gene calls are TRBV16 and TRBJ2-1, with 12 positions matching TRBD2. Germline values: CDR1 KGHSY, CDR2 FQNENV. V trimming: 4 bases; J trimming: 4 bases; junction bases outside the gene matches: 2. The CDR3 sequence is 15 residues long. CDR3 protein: CASSPGTSGYNEQFF. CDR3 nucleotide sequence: TGTGCCAGCAGCCCCGGGACTAGCGGGTACAATGAGCAGTTCTTC.

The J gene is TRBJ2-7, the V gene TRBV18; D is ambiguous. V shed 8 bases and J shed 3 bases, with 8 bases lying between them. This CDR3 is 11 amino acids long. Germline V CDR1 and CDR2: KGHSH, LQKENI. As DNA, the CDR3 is TGTGCCAGCCGCGAGTACTACGAGCAGTACTTC. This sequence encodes CASREYYEQYF.

CDR3 nucleotides: TGTGCCAGCTCACCACCTGGACAGGCTAACCTCAATGGCTACACCTTC. Translating gives CASSPPGQANLNGYTF. The chain employs TRBV18 and TRBJ1-2, with 7 bases that match TRBD1. Trimming at V came to 0 bases and at J to 6 bases, leaving 10 bases not matched to a gene. From germline, CDR1 is KGHSH and CDR2 LQKENI. The CDR3 extends over 16 amino acids. Using reference TRBV18 and TRBJ1-2 for the parts outside the CDR3, the full variable domain is NAGVMQNPRHLVRRRGQEARLRCSPMKGHSHVYWYRQLPEEGLKFMVYLQKENIIDESGMPKERFSAEFPKEGPSILRIQQVVRGDSAAYFCASSPPGQANLNGYTFGSGTRLTVV.